Shown below are 22 T cell receptor beta chains from a single sample sequenced in a study of patients and donors after allogeneic stem cell transplantation. TCRdb re-called the RT-PCR reads through MiXCR, storing one row per CDR3 protein. Of 150,000 to 200,000 distinct CDR3 sequences listed, about 29% were seen once; the top ten hold 3.2%. The sequencing input was blood, either unsorted or a sorted T cell fraction (not recorded which). Every receptor here comes from a human donor who was either an allogeneic HSCT recipient or a stem cell or donor lymphocyte infusion donor (not recorded which). It is not recorded whose cells these are; they may come from a transplant donor.

This clonotype was seen repeatedly, ten times or more. This chain uses TRBV15 with TRBJ2-3, with D tentatively TRBD1 or TRBD2 (5 bases each). CDR1 is LNHNV, CDR2 YYDKDF, per germline (reference sequence). The CDR3 runs 12 residues. Trimming cost V 6 bases and J 7 bases, with 11 bases left between them. This chain's CDR3 is CATRGPGYTQYF. As DNA, the CDR3 is TGTGCCACCAGGGGGCCGGGATATACGCAGTATTTT.

The J gene is TRBJ2-3, the V gene TRBV6-2 or TRBV6-3, with D hard to call. In germline, CDR1 is MNHEY, CDR2 SVGEGT. The CDR3 sequence is 14 residues long. Trimming cost V 7 bases and J 1 base, with 12 bases left between them. The DNA for the CDR3 is TGTGCCAGCACCCCAAGGGCGGGCACAGATACGCAGTATTTT. It codes for CASTPRAGTDTQYF.

The chain has TRBV20-1 and TRBJ2-7, with D tentatively TRBD1 (5 bases). Germline V CDR1 and CDR2: DFQATT, SNEGSKA (reference sequence). V shed 0 bases and J shed 2 bases, with 17 bases lying between them. The CDR3 has 16 residues. CDR3 sequence reads: CSARDLFGKGPYEQYF. CDR3 DNA sequence: TGCAGTGCTAGAGATCTTTTTGGGAAGGGGCCCTACGAGCAGTACTTC.

This clonotype was counted only a few times. The V call is TRBV6-2 or TRBV6-3, the J call TRBJ2-3; D is uncertain. Trimming pared 1 base from V and 2 bases from J, leaving 1 base between. CDR3 length: 12 residues. CDR1 is MNHEY, CDR2 SVGEGT, per germline. The CDR3 sequence is CASSYFTDTQYF. CDR3 DNA: TGTGCCAGCAGTTACTTCACAGATACGCAGTATTTT.

The rearrangement uses TRBV6-2 or TRBV6-3 and TRBJ2-1, with D perhaps TRBD1 (6 bases). Germline V gene data show CDR1 as MNHEY and CDR2 as SVGEGT. This CDR3 has 16 amino acids. V dropped 6 bases and J dropped 0 bases, with 15 bases sitting between them. The CDR3 sequence: CASSTTGTISYNEQFF. The CDR3 region has the DNA TGTGCCAGCAGCACAACCGGGACAATCTCCTACAATGAGCAGTTCTTC.

This chain joins TRBV7-2 and TRBJ2-1; 12 nucleotides match TRBD2. Germline loops: CDR1 SGHTA, CDR2 FQGNSA. The J segment lost 6 bases and the V segment lost 5 bases, leaving 8 bases of the junction unmatched. The CDR3 length is 16 residues. The CDR3 DNA follows: TGTGCCAGCAGCCCATTACTAGCGGGAGGTTTCAATGAGCAGTTCTTC. Translation gives CASSPLLAGGFNEQFF. Full variable domain (remainder filled in from reference TRBV7-2 and TRBJ2-1): GAGVSQSPSNKVTEKGKDVELRCDPISGHTALYWYRQSLGQGLEFLIYFQGNSAPDKSGLPSDRFSAERTGGSVSTLTIQRTQQEDSAVYLCASSPLLAGGFNEQFFGPGTRLTVL.

This clonotype has a handful of counts. For the CDR3, the DNA is TGCAGCGTTGATCAGGGGTTCGGGGCCAACGTCCTGACTTTC. It codes for CSVDQGFGANVLTF. V and J are TRBV29-1 and TRBJ2-6; D is perhaps TRBD1 (6 bases). The germline gives CDR1 SQVTM, CDR2 ANQGSEA. Trimming removed 3 bases at V and 4 bases at J, with 10 bases between. The CDR3 spans 14 residues.

This clonotype was recorded only once. The CDR3 does not end in the conserved phenylalanine or tryptophan, so this is likely a read error. V and J are TRBV18 and TRBJ1-3; D is ambiguous. V lost 2 bases to trimming and J lost 0 bases, with 8 bases between them. CDR1 and CDR2 (germline): KGHSH, LQKENI. CDR3 length: 15 residues. The CDR3 protein is CASSPGPNSGNTIYL. The CDR3 nucleotides read TGTGCCAGCTCACCAGGACCGAACTCTGGAAACACCATATATTTG.

The chain employs TRBV5-1 and TRBJ2-1, with 9 bases fitting TRBD2. The germline gives CDR1 SGHRS, CDR2 YFSETQ. The trim removed 6 bases at V and 6 bases at J, leaving 7 bases unmatched. The CDR3 extends over 14 amino acids. As DNA, the CDR3 is TGCGCCAGCACCGGGACTAGCAGTTTCAATGAGCAGTTCTTC. This encodes CASTGTSSFNEQFF. Combining the CDR3 with reference TRBV5-1 and TRBJ2-1 gives the whole variable domain KAGVTQTPRYLIKTRGQQVTLSCSPISGHRSVSWYQQTPGQGLQFLFEYFSETQRNKGNFPGRFSGRQFSNSRSEMNVSTLELGDSALYLCASTGTSSFNEQFFGPGTRLTVL.

The gene calls are TRBV20-1 and TRBJ1-2; D is unresolved. The CDR3 totals 11 residues. The V end lost 3 bases, the J end lost 10 bases, and 12 bases lay between the germline ends. Germline assignment: CDR1 DFQATT and CDR2 SNEGSKA (reference sequence). The CDR3 DNA is TGCAGTGCTAGTGAGTCCTACGACTACACCTTC. Protein product: CSASESYDYTF.

This clonotype was recorded many times. The CDR3 spells CASSVTGGSGYTF. For the CDR3, the DNA is TGTGCCAGCAGCGTTACAGGGGGTTCTGGCTACACCTTC. The V gene is TRBV9, the J gene TRBJ1-2; 8 bases line up with TRBD1. The CDR3 is 13 amino acids. J lost 7 bases, V lost 2 bases, and 4 bases had no gene match. Germline CDR1 is SGDLS and CDR2 is YYNGEE.

This clonotype was seen more than once but under ten times. The V gene is TRBV7-6, the J gene TRBJ2-7; TRBD2 aligns across 14 bases. The germline V gene encodes CDR1 SGHVS and CDR2 FNYEAQ. This CDR3 has 17 amino acids. V lost 4 bases to trimming and J lost 4 bases; unmatched junction nucleotides: 9. The CDR3 nucleotides are TGTGCCAGCAGCTCCTACCCGACTAGCGGGGGGGCTTACGAGCAGTACTTC. Its translation: CASSSYPTSGGAYEQYF.

This chain links TRBV9 with TRBJ2-1; D gene ambiguous. This CDR3 has 13 amino acids. CDR1 and CDR2 (germline): SGDLS, YYNGEE. Trimming removed 4 bases at V and 3 bases at J, with 8 bases between. As DNA, the CDR3 is TGTGCCAGCAGCTCTAGTGGCTACAATGAGCAGTTCTTC. Protein product: CASSSSGYNEQFF.

This clonotype was picked up a small number of times. This chain uses TRBV20-1 with TRBJ2-2, with TRBD2 as a possible D gene (6 bases). Trimming removed 5 bases from V and 2 bases from J, with 15 bases in between. This CDR3 comprises 15 residues. Germline assignment: CDR1 DFQATT and CDR2 SNEGSKA (reference sequence). The DNA of the CDR3 is TGCAGTGCTCCCCAGGGAGGAGCTAACACCGGGGAGCTGTTTTTT. Encoded protein: CSAPQGGANTGELFF.

The chain couples TRBV4-1 to TRBJ2-1; 10 bases agree with TRBD1. This CDR3 is 16 amino acids long. The V segment lost 0 bases and the J segment 8 bases; nucleotides outside the gene matches: 7. Per germline, CDR1 MGHRA and CDR2 YSYEKL. The CDR3 region has the DNA TGCGCCAGCAGCCAAGATAGGGGGACAGGGGATCATGAGCAGTTCTTC. It yields the protein CASSQDRGTGDHEQFF.

This sequence joins TRBV18 and TRBJ1-6, with 10 bases that match TRBD1. In germline, CDR1 is KGHSH, CDR2 LQKENI. CDR3 size: 16 residues. V trimming: 0 bases; J trimming: 8 bases; junction bases outside the gene matches: 4. The CDR3 DNA is TGTGCCAGCTCACCACCGAGCGGACAGGGGGATTCACCCCTCCACTTT. It encodes CASSPPSGQGDSPLHF.

A few counts support this clonotype. The gene calls are TRBV10-3 and TRBJ2-2; D perhaps matches TRBD1 (6 bases). Trimming took off 4 bases at V and 1 base at J, with 10 bases between the two ends. Germline CDR1 reads ENHRY; CDR2 reads SYGVKD. The CDR3 extends over 15 amino acids. CDR3 nucleotide sequence: TGTGCCATCAGTGGGCAGGGGATGAACACCGGGGAGCTGTTTTTT. It codes for CAISGQGMNTGELFF.

This clonotype has at least ten counts. The chain links TRBV29-1 to TRBJ1-5, with a tentative D call TRBD1 (6 bases). The CDR3 is 13 residues long. Germline V gives CDR1 SQVTM, CDR2 ANQGSEA. V lost 4 bases, J lost 4 bases, and 11 bases lay in between. The CDR3 region is CSVAGQPNQPQHF. The CDR3 DNA reads TGCAGCGTTGCCGGACAGCCTAATCAGCCCCAGCATTTT. The whole variable domain, remainder taken from reference TRBV29-1 and TRBJ1-5, is SAVISQKPSRDICQRGTSLTIQCQVDSQVTMMFWYRQQPGQSLTLIATANQGSEATYESGFVIDKFPISRPNLTFSTLTVSNMSPEDSSIYLCSVAGQPNQPQHFGDGTRLSIL.

This clonotype was picked up a small number of times. The rearrangement uses TRBV9 and TRBJ2-7; a weak D match, TRBD2 (6 bases). CDR3 length: 13 amino acids. The germline V gene has CDR1 SGDLS and CDR2 YYNGEE. Trimming removed 0 bases at V and 7 bases at J, with 11 bases between. CDR3 in DNA: TGTGCCAGCAGCGTAGCGGGAGCTCGAGAGCAGTACTTC. It encodes CASSVAGAREQYF.

This clonotype occurred a few times. CDR3 DNA sequence: TGTGCCAGCAGCCGTCAAAAGACTAGCGGGAGCTCCTACAATGAGCAGTTCTTC. Protein product: CASSRQKTSGSSYNEQFF. V is TRBV7-2 and J is TRBJ2-1; 12 bases fit TRBD2. This CDR3 is built from 18 residues. V was pared by 5 bases and J by 0 bases, with 8 bases of the junction left unmatched. Germline assignment: CDR1 SGHTA and CDR2 FQGNSA.

This clonotype was detected ten times or more. The chain carries TRBV28 and TRBJ1-2, with D tentatively TRBD1 (6 bases). The CDR3 has 11 amino acids. The ends were cut back, 5 bases at V and 14 bases at J, with 15 bases in the middle. Germline CDR1 reads MDHEN; CDR2 reads SYDVKM. CDR3 in DNA: TGTGCCAGCAGTATGACAGGCCCGCCAACCTTC. Translated, it gives CASSMTGPPTF.

This clonotype was counted between two and nine times. CDR3 amino acids: CASSPSGDTQYF. The CDR3 DNA reads TGTGCCAGCTCACCATCCGGGGATACGCAGTATTTT. This chain joins TRBV18 and TRBJ2-3; D not certain. The germline V gene has CDR1 KGHSH and CDR2 LQKENI. The V end lost 2 bases, the J end lost 6 bases, and 6 bases lay between the germline ends. This CDR3 is built from 12 residues.